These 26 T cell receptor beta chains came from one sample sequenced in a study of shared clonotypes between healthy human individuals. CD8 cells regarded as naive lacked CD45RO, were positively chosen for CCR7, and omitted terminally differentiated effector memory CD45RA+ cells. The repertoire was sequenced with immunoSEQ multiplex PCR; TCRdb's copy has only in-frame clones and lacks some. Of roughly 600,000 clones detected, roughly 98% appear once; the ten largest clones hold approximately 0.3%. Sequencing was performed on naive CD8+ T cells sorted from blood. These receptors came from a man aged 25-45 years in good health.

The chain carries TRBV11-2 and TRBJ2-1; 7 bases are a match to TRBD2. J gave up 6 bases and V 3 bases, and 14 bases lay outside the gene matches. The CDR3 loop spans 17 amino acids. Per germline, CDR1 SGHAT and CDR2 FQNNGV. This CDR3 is CASSLGLPGGNPNEQFF. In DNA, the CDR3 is TGTGCCAGCAGCTTGGGACTACCCGGGGGGAACCCCAATGAGCAGTTCTTC.

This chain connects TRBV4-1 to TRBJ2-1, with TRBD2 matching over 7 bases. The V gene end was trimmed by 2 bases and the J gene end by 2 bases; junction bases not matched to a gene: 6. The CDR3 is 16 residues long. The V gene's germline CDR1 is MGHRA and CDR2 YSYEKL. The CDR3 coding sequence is TGCGCCAGCAGCCAACTCACTAGCGACCCCTACAATGAGCAGTTCTTC. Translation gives CASSQLTSDPYNEQFF.

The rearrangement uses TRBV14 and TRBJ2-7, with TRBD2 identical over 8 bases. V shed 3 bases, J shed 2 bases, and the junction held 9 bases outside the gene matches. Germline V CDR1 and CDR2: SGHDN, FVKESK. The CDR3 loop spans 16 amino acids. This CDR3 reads CASSHFGGEKAYEQYF. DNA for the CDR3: TGTGCCAGCAGCCACTTCGGGGGGGAGAAGGCCTACGAGCAGTACTTC.

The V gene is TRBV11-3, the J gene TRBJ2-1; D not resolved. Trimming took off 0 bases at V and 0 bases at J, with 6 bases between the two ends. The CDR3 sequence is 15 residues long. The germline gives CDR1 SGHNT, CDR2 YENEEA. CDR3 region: CASSLEHSSYNEQFF. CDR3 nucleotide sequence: TGTGCCAGCAGCTTAGAGCACAGCTCCTACAATGAGCAGTTCTTC.

The CDR3, as DNA: TGTGCCAGCAGCTTAAGGCTACTAGCGGCCTCCTTCTCCTACAATGAGCAGTTCTTC. Translated: CASSLRLLAASFSYNEQFF. The chain employs TRBV7-2 and TRBJ2-1, with 8 bases that match TRBD2. Looked up from germline, CDR1 is SGHTA and CDR2 is FQGNSA. The CDR3 sequence is 19 residues long. V was clipped by 2 bases and J by 0 bases; unmatched bases: 12.

The CDR3 sequence is CAIRMPDLAGEGYEQYF. The CDR3 nucleotides read TGTGCCATCAGGATGCCAGACCTAGCGGGAGAGGGCTACGAGCAGTACTTC. The chain links TRBV10-3 to TRBJ2-7; the match to TRBD2 covers 10 bases. J was trimmed by 3 bases and V by 6 bases; bases with no gene match: 14. The CDR3 length is 17 residues. The V gene's germline CDR1 is ENHRY and CDR2 SYGVKD.

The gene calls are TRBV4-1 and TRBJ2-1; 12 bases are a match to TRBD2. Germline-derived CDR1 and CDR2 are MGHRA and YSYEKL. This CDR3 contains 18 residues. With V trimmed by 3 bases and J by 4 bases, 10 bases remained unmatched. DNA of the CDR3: TGCGCCAGCAGCCACACCGGACTAGCGGGAAACTTTTACAATGAGCAGTTCTTC. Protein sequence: CASSHTGLAGNFYNEQFF.

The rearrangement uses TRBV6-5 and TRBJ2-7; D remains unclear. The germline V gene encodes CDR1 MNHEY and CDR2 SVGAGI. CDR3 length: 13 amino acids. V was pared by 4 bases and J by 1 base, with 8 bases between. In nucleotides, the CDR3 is TGTGCCAGCAGTTCTACAGCGTCCTACGAGCAGTACTTC. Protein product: CASSSTASYEQYF.

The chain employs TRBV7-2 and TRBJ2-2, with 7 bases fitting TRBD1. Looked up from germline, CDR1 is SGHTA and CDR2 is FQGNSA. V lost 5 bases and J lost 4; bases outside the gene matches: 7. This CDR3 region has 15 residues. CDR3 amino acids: CASSPRQGRTGELFF. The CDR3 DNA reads TGTGCCAGCAGCCCTAGACAGGGTCGCACCGGGGAGCTGTTTTTT.

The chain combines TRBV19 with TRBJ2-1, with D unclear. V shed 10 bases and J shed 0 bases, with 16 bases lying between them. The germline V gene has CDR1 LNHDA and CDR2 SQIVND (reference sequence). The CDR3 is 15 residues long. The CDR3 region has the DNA TGTGCCACCCACCCCCGGGTAGACTCCTACAATGAGCAGTTCTTC. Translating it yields CATHPRVDSYNEQFF.

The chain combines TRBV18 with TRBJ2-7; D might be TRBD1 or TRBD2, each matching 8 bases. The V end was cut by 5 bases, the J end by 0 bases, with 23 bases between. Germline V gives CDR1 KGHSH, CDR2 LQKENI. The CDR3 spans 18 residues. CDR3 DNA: TGTGCCAGCTCAGAGACAGGGGTACCGAGCGGGAGCTCCTACGAGCAGTACTTC. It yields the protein CASSETGVPSGSSYEQYF.

The DNA for the CDR3 is TGTGCCAGCAATACTCCCGCGGGAGGAACTTACAATGAGCAGTTCTTC. This codes for CASNTPAGGTYNEQFF. The rearrangement uses TRBV2 and TRBJ2-1; 8 positions match TRBD2. After removal of 7 bases from V and 4 bases from J, the junction contained 12 bases not matched to a gene. Germline values: CDR1 SNHLY, CDR2 FYNNEI. This CDR3 spans 16 amino acids.

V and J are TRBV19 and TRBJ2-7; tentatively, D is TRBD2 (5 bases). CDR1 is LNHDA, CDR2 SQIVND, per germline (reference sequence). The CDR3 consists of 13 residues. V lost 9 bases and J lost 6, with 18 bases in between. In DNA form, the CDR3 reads TGTGCCAGCGCGAACTCACTAGGTCGCGAGCAGTACTTC. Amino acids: CASANSLGREQYF.

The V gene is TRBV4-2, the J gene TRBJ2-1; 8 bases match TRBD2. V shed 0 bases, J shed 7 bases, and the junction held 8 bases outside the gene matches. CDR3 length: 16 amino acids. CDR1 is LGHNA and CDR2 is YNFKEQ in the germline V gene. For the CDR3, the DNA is TGTGCCAGCAGCCAAGACTCGGGACTAGTTCGTAATGAGCAGTTCTTC. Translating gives CASSQDSGLVRNEQFF.

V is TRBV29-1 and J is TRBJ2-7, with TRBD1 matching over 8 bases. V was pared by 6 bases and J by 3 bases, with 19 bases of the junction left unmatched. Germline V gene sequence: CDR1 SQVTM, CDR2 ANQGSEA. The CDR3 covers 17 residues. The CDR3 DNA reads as TGCAGCGTAATCCCAGCTACCGGGACAGGCGCCATCTACGAGCAGTACTTC. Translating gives CSVIPATGTGAIYEQYF.

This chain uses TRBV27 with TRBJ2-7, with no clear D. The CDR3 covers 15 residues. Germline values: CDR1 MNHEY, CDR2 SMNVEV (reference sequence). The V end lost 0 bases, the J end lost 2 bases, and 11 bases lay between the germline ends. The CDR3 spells CASSLSLVTTYEQYF. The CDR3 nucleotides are TGTGCCAGCAGTTTATCTTTGGTAACGACCTACGAGCAGTACTTC.

The DNA of the CDR3 is TGCGCCAGCAGCCAAGGGGTTCACACCGGGGAGCTGTTTTTT. Translation gives CASSQGVHTGELFF. The chain combines TRBV4-3 with TRBJ2-2, with no clear D. CDR1 LGHNA and CDR2 YSLEER come from the germline V gene. This CDR3 comprises 14 residues. The germline V and J ends were trimmed by 1 base and 3 bases, with 6 bases remaining between them.

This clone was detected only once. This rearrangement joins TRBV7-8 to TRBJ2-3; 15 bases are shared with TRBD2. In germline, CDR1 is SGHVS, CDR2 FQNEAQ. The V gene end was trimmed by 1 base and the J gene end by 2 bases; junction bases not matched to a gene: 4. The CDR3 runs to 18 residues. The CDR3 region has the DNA TGTGCCAGCAGCTTAGGGACTAGCGGGAGGGCCGTCACAGATACGCAGTATTTT. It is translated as CASSLGTSGRAVTDTQYF.

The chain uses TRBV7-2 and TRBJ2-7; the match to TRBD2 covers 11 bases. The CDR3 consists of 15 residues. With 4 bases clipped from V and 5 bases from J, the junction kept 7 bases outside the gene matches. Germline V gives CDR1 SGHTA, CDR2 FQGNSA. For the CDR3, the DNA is TGTGCCAGCAGCTCCGGGACTAGCGGCATGGACGAGCAGTACTTC. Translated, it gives CASSSGTSGMDEQYF. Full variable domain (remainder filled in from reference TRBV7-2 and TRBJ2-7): GAGVSQSPSNKVTEKGKDVELRCDPISGHTALYWYRQSLGQGLEFLIYFQGNSAPDKSGLPSDRFSAERTGGSVSTLTIQRTQQEDSAVYLCASSSGTSGMDEQYFGPGTRLTVT.

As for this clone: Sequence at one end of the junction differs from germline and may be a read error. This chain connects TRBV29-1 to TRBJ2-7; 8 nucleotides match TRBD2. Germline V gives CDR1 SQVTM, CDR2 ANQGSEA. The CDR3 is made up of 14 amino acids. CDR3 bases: TGCAGCGTTCACCTAGCGGGCGATAACTACAAGCAGTACTTC. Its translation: CSVHLAGDNYKQYF.

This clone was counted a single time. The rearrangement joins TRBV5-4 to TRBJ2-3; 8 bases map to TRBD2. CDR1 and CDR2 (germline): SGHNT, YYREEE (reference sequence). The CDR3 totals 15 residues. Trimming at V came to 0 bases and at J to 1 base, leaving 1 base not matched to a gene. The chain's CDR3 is CASSLATSGTDTQYF. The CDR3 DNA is TGTGCCAGCAGCTTGGCGACTAGCGGCACAGATACGCAGTATTTT.

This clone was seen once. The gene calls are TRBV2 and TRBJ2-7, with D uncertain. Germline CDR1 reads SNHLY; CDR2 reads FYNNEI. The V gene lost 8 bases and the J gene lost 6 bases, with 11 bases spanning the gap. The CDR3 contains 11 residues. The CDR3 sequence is CASEKASEQYF. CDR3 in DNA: TGTGCCAGCGAAAAGGCTTCCGAGCAGTACTTC.

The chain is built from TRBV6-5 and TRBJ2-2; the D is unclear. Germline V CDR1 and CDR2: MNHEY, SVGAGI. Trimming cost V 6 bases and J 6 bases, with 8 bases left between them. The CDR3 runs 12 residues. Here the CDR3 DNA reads TGTGCCAGCAGCCCGGGCCCCGGGGAGCTGTTTTTT. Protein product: CASSPGPGELFF.

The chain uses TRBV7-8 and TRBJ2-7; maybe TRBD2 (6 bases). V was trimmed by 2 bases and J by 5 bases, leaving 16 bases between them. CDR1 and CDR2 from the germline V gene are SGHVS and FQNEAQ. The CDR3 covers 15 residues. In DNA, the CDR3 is TGTGCCAGCAGCTTATTTGCAGGGAGGTCGGACGAGCAGTACTTC. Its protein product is CASSLFAGRSDEQYF.

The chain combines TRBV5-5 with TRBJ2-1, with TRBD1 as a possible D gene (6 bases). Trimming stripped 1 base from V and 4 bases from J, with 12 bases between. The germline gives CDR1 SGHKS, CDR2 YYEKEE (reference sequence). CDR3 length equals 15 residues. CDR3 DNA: TGTGCCAGCAGCTTGCGGACAGAGAGTTACAATGAGCAGTTCTTC. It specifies CASSLRTESYNEQFF.

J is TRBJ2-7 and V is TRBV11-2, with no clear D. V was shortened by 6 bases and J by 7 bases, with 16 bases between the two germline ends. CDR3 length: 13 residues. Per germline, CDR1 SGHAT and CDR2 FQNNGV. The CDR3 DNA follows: TGTGCCAGCAGTCTCTCCGAGGCTGGGGAGCAGTACTTC. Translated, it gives CASSLSEAGEQYF.